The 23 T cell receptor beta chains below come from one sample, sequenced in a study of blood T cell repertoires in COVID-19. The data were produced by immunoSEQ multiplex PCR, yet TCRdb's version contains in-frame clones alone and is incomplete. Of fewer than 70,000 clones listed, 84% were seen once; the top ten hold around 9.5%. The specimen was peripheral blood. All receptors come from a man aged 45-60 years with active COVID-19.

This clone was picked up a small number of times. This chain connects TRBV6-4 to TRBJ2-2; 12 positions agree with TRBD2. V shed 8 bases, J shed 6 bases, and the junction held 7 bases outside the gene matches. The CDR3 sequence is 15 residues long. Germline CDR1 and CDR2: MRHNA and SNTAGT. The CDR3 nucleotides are TGTGCCAGCGCGCGACTAGCGGGAGTTTCCGGGGAGCTGTTTTTT. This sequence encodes CASARLAGVSGELFF.

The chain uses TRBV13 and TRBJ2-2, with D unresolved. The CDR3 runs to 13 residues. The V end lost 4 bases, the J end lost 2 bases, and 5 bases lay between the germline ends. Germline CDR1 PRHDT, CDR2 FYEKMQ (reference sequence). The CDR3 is CASSSTNTGELFF. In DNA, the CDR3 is TGTGCCAGCAGCTCGACTAACACCGGGGAGCTGTTTTTT.

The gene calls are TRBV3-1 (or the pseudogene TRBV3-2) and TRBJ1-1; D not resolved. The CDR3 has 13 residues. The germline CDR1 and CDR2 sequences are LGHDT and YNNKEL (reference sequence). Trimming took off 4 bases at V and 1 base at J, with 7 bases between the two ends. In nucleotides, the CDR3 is TGTGCCAGCAGCCGTCTAACGAACACTGAAGCTTTCTTT. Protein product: CASSRLTNTEAFF.

The chain's CDR3 is CAIHDLAGSLNEQFF. The CDR3 DNA is TGTGCCATCCACGACCTAGCGGGGAGTCTTAATGAGCAGTTCTTC. The J gene is TRBJ2-1, the V gene TRBV7-6; 9 bases map to TRBD2. The trim removed 10 bases at V and 7 bases at J, leaving 14 bases unmatched. The germline gives CDR1 SGHVS, CDR2 FNYEAQ. This CDR3 comprises 15 residues.

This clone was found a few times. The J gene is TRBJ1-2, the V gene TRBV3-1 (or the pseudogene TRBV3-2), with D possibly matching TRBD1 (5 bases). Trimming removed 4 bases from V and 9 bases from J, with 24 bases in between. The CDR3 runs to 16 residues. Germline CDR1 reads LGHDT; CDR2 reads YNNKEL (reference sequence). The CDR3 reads CASSPWTAEKGVRYTF. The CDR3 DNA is TGTGCCAGCAGCCCCTGGACGGCAGAGAAAGGGGTCCGCTACACCTTC.

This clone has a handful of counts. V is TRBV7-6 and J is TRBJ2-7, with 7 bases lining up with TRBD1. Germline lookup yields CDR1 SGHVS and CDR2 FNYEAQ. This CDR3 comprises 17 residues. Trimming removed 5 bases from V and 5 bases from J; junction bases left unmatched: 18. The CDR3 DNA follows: TGTGCCAGCAGCGCCCCCCGCGACAGGGAAAATCAGGACGAGCAGTACTTC. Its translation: CASSAPRDRENQDEQYF.

For the CDR3, the DNA is TGTGCCTGGAGTAGGGACTTAGCCCCCCATGAGCAGTTCTTC. Translating it yields CAWSRDLAPHEQFF. V gene TRBV30 combines with J gene TRBJ2-1; D might be TRBD2 (6 bases). V gave up 2 bases and J gave up 8 bases, with 16 bases separating them. Germline V CDR1 and CDR2: GTSNPN, SVGIG (reference sequence). The CDR3 covers 14 residues.

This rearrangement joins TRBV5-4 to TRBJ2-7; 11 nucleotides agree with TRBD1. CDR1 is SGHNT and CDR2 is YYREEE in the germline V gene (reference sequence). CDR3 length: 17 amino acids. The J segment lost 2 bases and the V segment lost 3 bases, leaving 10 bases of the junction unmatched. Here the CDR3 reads CASSSRTGGFQAYEQYF. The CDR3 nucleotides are TGTGCCAGCAGCTCTCGGACAGGGGGCTTTCAAGCCTACGAGCAGTACTTC.

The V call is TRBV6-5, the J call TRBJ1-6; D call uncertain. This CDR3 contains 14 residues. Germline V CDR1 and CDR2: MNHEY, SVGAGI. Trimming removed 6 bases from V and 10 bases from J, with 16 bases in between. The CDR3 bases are TGTGCCAGCAGCGACCAACGGGGAAGATCACCCCTCCACTTT. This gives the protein CASSDQRGRSPLHF.

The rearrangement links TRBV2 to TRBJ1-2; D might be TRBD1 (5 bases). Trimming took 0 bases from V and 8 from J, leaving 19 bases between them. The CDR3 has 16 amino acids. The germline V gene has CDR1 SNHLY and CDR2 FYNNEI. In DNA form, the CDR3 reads TGTGCCAGCAGTGAAGCGCCCCTTTATGGGGGGGGAGGCTACACCTTC. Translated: CASSEAPLYGGGGYTF.

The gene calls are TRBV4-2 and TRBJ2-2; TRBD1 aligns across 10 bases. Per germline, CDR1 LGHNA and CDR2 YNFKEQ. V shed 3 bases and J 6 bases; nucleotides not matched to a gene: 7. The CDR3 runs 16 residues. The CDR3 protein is CASSQRTGGDPGELFF. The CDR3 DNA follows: TGTGCCAGCAGCCAGCGGACAGGGGGGGATCCCGGGGAGCTGTTTTTT.

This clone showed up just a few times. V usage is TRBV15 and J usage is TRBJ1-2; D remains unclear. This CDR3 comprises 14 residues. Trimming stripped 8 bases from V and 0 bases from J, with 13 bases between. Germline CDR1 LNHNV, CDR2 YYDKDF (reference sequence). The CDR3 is CATRRPLANYGYTF. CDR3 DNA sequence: TGTGCCACCCGGAGGCCGTTAGCTAACTATGGCTACACCTTC. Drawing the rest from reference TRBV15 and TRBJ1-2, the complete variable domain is DAMVIQNPRYQVTQFGKPVTLSCSQTLNHNVMYWYQQKSSQAPKLLFHYYDKDFNNEADTPDNFQSRRPNTSFCFLDIRSPGLGDTAMYLCATRRPLANYGYTFGSGTRLTVV.

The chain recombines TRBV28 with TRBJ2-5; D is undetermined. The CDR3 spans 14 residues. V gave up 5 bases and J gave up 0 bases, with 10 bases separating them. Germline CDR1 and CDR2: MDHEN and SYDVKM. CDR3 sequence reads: CASSPASYQETQYF. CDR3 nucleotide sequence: TGTGCCAGCAGTCCCGCGTCGTACCAAGAGACCCAGTACTTC.

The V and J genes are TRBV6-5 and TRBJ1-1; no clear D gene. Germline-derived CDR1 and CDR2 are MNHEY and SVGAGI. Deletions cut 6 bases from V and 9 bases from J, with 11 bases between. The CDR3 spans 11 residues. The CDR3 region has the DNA TGTGCCAGCAGCACTAAAACGAAAGCTTTCTTT. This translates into CASSTKTKAFF.

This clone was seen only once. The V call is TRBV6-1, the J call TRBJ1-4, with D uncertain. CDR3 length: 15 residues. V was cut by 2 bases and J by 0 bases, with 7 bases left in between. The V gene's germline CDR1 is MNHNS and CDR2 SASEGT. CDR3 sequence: CASSEWSATNEKLFF. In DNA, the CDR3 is TGTGCCAGCAGTGAATGGTCAGCAACTAATGAAAAACTGTTTTTT.

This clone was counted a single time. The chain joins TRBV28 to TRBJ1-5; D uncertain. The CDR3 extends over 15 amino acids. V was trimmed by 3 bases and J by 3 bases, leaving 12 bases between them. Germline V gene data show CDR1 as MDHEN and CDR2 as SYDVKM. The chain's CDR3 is CASSLDAGINQPQHF. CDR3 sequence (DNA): TGTGCCAGCAGTTTGGATGCAGGAATCAATCAGCCCCAGCATTTT.

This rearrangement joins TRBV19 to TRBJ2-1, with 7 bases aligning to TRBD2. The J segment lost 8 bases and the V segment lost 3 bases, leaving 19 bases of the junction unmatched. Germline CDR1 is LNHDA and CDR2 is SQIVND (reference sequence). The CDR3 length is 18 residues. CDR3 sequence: CASSIPGRRGKGLHEQFF. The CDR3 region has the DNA TGTGCCAGTAGTATCCCCGGGAGGCGGGGGAAAGGGCTCCATGAGCAGTTCTTC. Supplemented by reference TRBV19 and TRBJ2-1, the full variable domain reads DGGITQSPKYLFRKEGQNVTLSCEQNLNHDAMYWYRQDPGQGLRLIYYSQIVNDFQKGDIAEGYSVSREKKESFPLTVTSAQKNPTAFYLCASSIPGRRGKGLHEQFFGPGTRLTVL.

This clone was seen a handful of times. The CDR3 coding sequence is TGTGCCAGCAGCCAACGAGGGGGCCAGGGCACAGATACGCAGTATTTT. Protein sequence: CASSQRGGQGTDTQYF. The chain employs TRBV3-1 (or the pseudogene TRBV3-2) and TRBJ2-3; 7 bases align to TRBD1. The germline V gene encodes CDR1 LGHDT and CDR2 YNNKEL (reference sequence). Unmatched junction bases numbered 6, after V lost 2 bases and J lost 1 base. There are 16 residues in the CDR3.

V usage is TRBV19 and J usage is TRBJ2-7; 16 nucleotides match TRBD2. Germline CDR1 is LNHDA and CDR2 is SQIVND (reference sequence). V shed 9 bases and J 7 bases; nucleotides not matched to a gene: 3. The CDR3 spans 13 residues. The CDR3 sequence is CASGTSGRGEQYF. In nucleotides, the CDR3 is TGTGCCAGCGGGACTAGCGGGAGGGGGGAGCAGTACTTC.

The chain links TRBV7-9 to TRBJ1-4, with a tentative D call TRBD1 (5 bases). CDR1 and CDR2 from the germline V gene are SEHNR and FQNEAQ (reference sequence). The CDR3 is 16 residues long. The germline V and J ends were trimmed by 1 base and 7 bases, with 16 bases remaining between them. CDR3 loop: CASSLGLGGESEKLFF. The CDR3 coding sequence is TGTGCCAGCAGCTTAGGGTTAGGAGGGGAAAGTGAAAAACTGTTTTTT.

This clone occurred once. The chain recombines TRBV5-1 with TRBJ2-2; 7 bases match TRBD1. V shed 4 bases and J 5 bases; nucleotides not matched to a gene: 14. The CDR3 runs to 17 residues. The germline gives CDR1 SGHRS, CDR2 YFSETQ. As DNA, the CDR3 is TGCGCCAGCAGCCCGAGGGGGCTCGATCCCCTGACCGGGGAGCTGTTTTTT. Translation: CASSPRGLDPLTGELFF.

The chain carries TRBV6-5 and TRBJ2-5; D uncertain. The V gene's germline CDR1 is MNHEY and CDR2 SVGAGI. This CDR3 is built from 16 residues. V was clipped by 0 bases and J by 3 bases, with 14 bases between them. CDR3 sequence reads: CASSYSILRVKETQYF. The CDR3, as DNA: TGTGCCAGCAGTTACTCGATTCTTCGAGTAAAAGAGACCCAGTACTTC.

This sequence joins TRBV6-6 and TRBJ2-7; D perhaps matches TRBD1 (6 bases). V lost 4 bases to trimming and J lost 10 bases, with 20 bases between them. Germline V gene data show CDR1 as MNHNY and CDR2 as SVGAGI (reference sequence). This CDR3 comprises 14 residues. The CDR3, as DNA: TGTGCCAGCAGTTCTCACCACAGGGTATCGCTTCAGTACTTC. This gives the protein CASSSHHRVSLQYF.